This T cell receptor beta chain was sequenced during a study of blood T cell repertoires in COVID-19. V shed 5 bases and J shed 4 bases, with 8 bases lying between them. This CDR3 has 12 amino acids. Sequencing used immunoSEQ multiplex PCR; TCRdb keeps in-frame clones, though not all of them. The profile covers under 150,000 clones, with around four fifths appearing a single time and just under 25% taken by the ten largest. This clone is a singleton in its sample. The clonotype was recovered from a human donor in a cohort sampled during active COVID-19. The material sequenced was peripheral blood. V usage is TRBV12-3 or TRBV12-4 and J usage is TRBJ1-1; no firm D call. Here the CDR3 reads CASSDEGTEAFF. The DNA for the CDR3 is TGTGCCAGCAGTGACGAGGGCACTGAAGCTTTCTTT.